This TCR beta chain was captured in a study of Graves' ophthalmopathy and Graves' hyperthyroidism. Study findings and constraints: With about 71% sensitivity and over 72% specificity, the model predicted ophthalmopathy progression.

With respect to this clonotype: Its matching antigen is unknown.

Germline trimming cut 11 bases from V and 4 bases from J; bases unmatched to any gene: 13. This CDR3 is built from 14 residues. Germline CDR1 MNHNY, CDR2 SVGAGI (reference sequence). Participants with hyperthyroidism, aged 18 to 65, were newly diagnosed with under 2 months' duration. Other autoimmune disease, uncontrolled infection, pregnancy and lactation led to exclusion. The evidence that diagnosis relied on was clinical symptoms, serum thyroxine, TRAb, thyroid ultrasound and orbital computed tomography. TCR beta CDR3 amplification used RNA transcripts. Second-round multiplex PCR came after a first-round RT-PCR that employed HTBI primers. MiXCR was run by TCRdb on the multiplex PCR reads, yielding one entry per CDR3 protein. The sample shows approximately 1.2 million distinct CDR3 sequences, 35% to 45% of them seen only once.

The chain recombines TRBV6-6 with TRBJ2-5; 7 bases fit TRBD1. Sequencing was done on a sample of peripheral blood or thyroid tissue (not recorded which). This receptor was obtained from an adult man with Graves' hyperthyroidism. The CDR3 nucleotides read TGTGCCGGCTCATATGGGAACAGGGGAGAGACCCAGTACTTC. Amino acids: CAGSYGNRGETQYF.